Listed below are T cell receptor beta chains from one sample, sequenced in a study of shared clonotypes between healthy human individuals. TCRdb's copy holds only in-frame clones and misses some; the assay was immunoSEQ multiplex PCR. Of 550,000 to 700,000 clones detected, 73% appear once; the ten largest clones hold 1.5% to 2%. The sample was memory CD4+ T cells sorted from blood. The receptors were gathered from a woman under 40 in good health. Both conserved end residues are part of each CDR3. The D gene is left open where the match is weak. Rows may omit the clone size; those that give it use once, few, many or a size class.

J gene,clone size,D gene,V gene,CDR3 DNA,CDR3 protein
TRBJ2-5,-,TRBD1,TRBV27,TGTGCCAGCAGAAGACAGGGCAGTGAGACCCAGTACTTC,CASRRQGSETQYF
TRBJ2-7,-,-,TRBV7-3,TGTGCCAGCAGCTCCGCCGGGACTCTTCTAAGGCAGTACTTC,CASSSAGTLLRQYF
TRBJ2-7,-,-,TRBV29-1,TGCAGCGTTGTGGGGACCTACGAGCAGTACTTC,CSVVGTYEQYF
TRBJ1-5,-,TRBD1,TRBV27,TGTGCCAGCAGTTTAGAATCGGAGCGGGACAGGGGGTTGTATAGCAATCAGCCCCAGCATTTT,CASSLESERDRGLYSNQPQHF
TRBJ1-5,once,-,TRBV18,TGTGCCAGCTCCCCCAAAGGAGATCAGCCCCAGCATTTT,CASSPKGDQPQHF
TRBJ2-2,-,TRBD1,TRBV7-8,TGTGCCAGCCGGACAGGAAACACCGGGGAGCTGTTTTTT,CASRTGNTGELFF
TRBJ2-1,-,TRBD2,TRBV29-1,TGCAGCATTTGCAGCGGGAACTGCAATGAGCAGTTCTTC,CSICSGNCNEQFF
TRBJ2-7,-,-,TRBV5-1,TGCGCCAGCAGCTTGGAGGCACTCGACGAGCAGTACTTC,CASSLEALDEQYF
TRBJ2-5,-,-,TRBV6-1,TGTGCCAGCAGTGAAGCTTTGAGTAGGACCGAGACCCAGTACTTC,CASSEALSRTETQYF
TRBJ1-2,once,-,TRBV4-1,TGCGCCAGCAGCCAAGTCTCTGGGGGGCGCAGGGCTAACTATGGCTACACCTTC,CASSQVSGGRRANYGYTF
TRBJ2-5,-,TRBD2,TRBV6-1,TGTGCCAGCAACCCGACTAGCGGGAGCAAAGAGACCCAGTACTTC,CASNPTSGSKETQYF
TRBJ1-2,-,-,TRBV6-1,TGTGCCAGCAGTGCACAGATTAACTATGGCTACACCTTC,CASSAQINYGYTF
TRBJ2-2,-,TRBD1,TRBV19,TGTGCCAGTAGTATAGAACCCCGGACAGGGTACGGGGAGCTGTTTTTT,CASSIEPRTGYGELFF
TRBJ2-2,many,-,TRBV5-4,TGTGCCAGCAGCGGAGGACCCCTATTGGCCGGGGAGCTGTTTTTT,CASSGGPLLAGELFF
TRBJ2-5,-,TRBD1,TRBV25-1,TGTGCCAGCACCAGGCCAGGGGGCCAAGAGACCCAGTACTTC,CASTRPGGQETQYF
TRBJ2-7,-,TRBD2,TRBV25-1,TGTGCCAGCAGTGGAGGGACTAGCGGAGCCTACGAGCAGTACTTC,CASSGGTSGAYEQYF
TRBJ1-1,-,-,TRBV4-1,TGCGCCAGCAGCCAAGAAGAAGGGAATGCGGCTTTCTTT,CASSQEEGNAAFF
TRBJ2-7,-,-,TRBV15,TGTGCCACCAGCAATAACTACGAGCAGTACTTC,CATSNNYEQYF
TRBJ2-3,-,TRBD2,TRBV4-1,TGCGCCAGCAGCCAAGGTCTACTAGCGGGAGGCACAGATACGCAGTATTTT,CASSQGLLAGGTDTQYF
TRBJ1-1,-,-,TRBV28,TGTGCCAGCGGCCGCAGGGCAGGGCGGAACACTGAAGCTTTCTTT,CASGRRAGRNTEAFF
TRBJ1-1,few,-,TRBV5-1,TGCGCCAGCAGCTTGGGACTGAACACTGAAGCTTTCTTT,CASSLGLNTEAFF
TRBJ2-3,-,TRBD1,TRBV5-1,TGCGCCAGCAGTTCAGGGGGAGCACCGAGCACAGATACGCAGTATTTT,CASSSGGAPSTDTQYF
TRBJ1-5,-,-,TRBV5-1,TGCGCCAGCAGCGTCCAGGGCAATCAGCCCCAGCATTTT,CASSVQGNQPQHF
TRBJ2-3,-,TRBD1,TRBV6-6,TGTGCCGTCCTGCCAATACAGGGGGGTACGCAGTATTTT,CAVLPIQGGTQYF
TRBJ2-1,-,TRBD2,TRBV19,TGTGCCAGTAGTATACAGACTAGCGAGTACAATGAGCAGTTCTTC,CASSIQTSEYNEQFF
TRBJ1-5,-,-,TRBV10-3,TGTGCCATCAGTGAGTCTCAGAACGGCCCCCAGCATTTT,CAISESQNGPQHF
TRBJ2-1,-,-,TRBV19,TGTGCCAGTAGTAACCGATTGGATGAGCAGTTCTTC,CASSNRLDEQFF
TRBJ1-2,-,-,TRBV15,TGTGCCACCAGCAGAGATTCTGTACAGATACCCTATGGCTACACCTTC,CATSRDSVQIPYGYTF
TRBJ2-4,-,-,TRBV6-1,TGTGCCAGCAGGCAGGGGGGAAACATTCAGTACTTC,CASRQGGNIQYF
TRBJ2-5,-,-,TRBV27,TGTGCCAGCAGTTCGTATAGGAGGCAAGAGACCCAGTACTTC,CASSSYRRQETQYF
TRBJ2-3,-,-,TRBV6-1,TGTGCCAGCAGGTTGGGCCTTGGCACAGATACGCAGTATTTT,CASRLGLGTDTQYF
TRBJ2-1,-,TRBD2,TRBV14,TGTGCCAGCAGCCAGGGTGGCGGGAGCTTATACAATGAGCAGTTCTTC,CASSQGGGSLYNEQFF
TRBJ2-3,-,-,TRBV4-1,TGCGCCAGCAGCCAAGTGGGACTCAGCACAGATACGCAGTATTTT,CASSQVGLSTDTQYF
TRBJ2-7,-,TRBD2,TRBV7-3,TGTGCCAGCAGCTTGTCTAGCGGGGAGCAGTACTTC,CASSLSSGEQYF
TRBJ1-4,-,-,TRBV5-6,TGTGCCAGCAGCCGACTCGGAGCTAATGAAAAACTGTTTTTT,CASSRLGANEKLFF
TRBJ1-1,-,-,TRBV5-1,TGCGCCAGCAGCTTGGCCGCAGGGGTGGACACTGAAGCTTTCTTT,CASSLAAGVDTEAFF
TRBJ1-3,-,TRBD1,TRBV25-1,TGTGCCAGCAGTCCAGGGGGCGACTCTGGAAACACCATATATTTT,CASSPGGDSGNTIYF
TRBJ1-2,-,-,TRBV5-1,TGCGCCAGCAGCTTGGCACCTAACTATGGCTACACCTTC,CASSLAPNYGYTF
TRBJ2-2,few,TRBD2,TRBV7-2,TGTGCCAGCAGCTTAGCTAGCGGGACCGGGGAGCTGTTTTTT,CASSLASGTGELFF
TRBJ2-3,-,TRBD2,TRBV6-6,TGTGCCAGCCGTCGGTCCCGGGAGGGCTTAGATACGCAGTATTTT,CASRRSREGLDTQYF
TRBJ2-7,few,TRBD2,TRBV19,TGTGCCAGTAGTAAGGGACTAGCGCGGACCTACGAGCAGTACTTC,CASSKGLARTYEQYF
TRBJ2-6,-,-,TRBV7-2,TGTGCCAGCAGCTTAGCGCCAGGGTCTGGGGCCAACGTCCTGACTTTC,CASSLAPGSGANVLTF
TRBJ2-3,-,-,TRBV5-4,TGTGCCAGCAGCTCCGCCGGGGGCACAGATACGCAGTATTTT,CASSSAGGTDTQYF
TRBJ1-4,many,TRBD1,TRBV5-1,TGCGCCAGCAGCGCAGGACAGGGAAGAGAGTTGGAAAAACTGTTTTTT,CASSAGQGRELEKLFF
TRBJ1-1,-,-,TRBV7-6,TGTGCCAGCAGTCGACTGATGAACACTGAAGCTTTCTTT,CASSRLMNTEAFF
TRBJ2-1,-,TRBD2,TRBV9,TGTGCCAGCAACCTCGGACTAGCAGGGGATGAGCAGTTCTTC,CASNLGLAGDEQFF
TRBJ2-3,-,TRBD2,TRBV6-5,TGTGCCAGCAGGCCTCCTGGGGACTACCGAGATACGCAGTATTTT,CASRPPGDYRDTQYF
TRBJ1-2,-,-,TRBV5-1,TGCGCCAGCAGCCCCCTCTCGGGCCGCCCAGGCGAAGGCTACACCTTC,CASSPLSGRPGEGYTF
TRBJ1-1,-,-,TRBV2,TGTGCCAGCATCTTACAGGGTGTCACTGAAGCTTTCTTT,CASILQGVTEAFF
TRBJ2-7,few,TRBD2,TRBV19,TGTGCCAGTAATCCGGGGACTAGCGGGAACTACGAGCAGTACTTC,CASNPGTSGNYEQYF
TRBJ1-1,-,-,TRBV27,TGTGCCAGCAGTTTGTTGGGAGTGGGAACTGAAGCTTTCTTT,CASSLLGVGTEAFF
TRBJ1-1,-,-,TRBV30,TGTGCCTGGGATACGATACAGGGAAACCCTCAAGCTTTCTTT,CAWDTIQGNPQAFF
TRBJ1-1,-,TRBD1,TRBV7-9,TGTGCCAGCAGCTTTCAGGGGGCAAACACTGAAGCTTTCTTT,CASSFQGANTEAFF
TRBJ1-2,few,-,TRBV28,TGTGCCAGCAAACAGACATCAACTAACTATGGCTACACCTTC,CASKQTSTNYGYTF
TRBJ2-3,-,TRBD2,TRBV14,TGTGCCAGCAGCCGCGGACCTGGCGGGAGTAGCACAGATACGCAGTATTTT,CASSRGPGGSSTDTQYF